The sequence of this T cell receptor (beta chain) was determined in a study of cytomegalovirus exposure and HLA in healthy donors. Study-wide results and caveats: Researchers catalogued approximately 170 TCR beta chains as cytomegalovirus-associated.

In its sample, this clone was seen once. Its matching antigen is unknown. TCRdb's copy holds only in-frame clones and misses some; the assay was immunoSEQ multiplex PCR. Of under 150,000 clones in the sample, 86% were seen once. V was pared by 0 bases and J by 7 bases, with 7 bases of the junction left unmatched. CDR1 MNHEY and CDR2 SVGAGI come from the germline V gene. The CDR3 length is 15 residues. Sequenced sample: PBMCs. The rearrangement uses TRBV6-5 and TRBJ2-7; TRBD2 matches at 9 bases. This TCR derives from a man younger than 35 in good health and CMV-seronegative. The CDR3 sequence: CASSYSAGGPEEQYF. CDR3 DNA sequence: TGTGCCAGCAGTTACTCGGCGGGAGGGCCGGAAGAGCAGTACTTC.